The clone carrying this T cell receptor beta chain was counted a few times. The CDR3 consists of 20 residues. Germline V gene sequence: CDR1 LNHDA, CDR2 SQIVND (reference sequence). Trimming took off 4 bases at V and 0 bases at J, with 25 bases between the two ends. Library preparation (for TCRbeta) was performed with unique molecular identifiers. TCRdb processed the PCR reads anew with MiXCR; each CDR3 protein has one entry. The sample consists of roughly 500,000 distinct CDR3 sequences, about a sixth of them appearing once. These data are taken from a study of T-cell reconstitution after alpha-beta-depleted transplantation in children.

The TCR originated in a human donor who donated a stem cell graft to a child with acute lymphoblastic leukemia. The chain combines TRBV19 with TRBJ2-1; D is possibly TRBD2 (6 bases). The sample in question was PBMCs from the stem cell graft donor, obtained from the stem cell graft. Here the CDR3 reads CASSSREKLILSSSYNEQFF. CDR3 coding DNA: TGTGCCAGTAGTAGTCGGGAGAAGCTTATCCTCTCGAGCTCCTACAATGAGCAGTTCTTC.